This T cell receptor beta chain was identified during a study of T cell responses to AZD1222 COVID-19 vaccine. Study-wide findings and caveats: The donor cohort was predominantly white British with a female majority, and clonal diversity may have been underestimated.

The data were produced by immunoSEQ multiplex PCR, yet TCRdb's version contains in-frame clones alone and is incomplete. The sample includes some 180,000 clones, around nine tenths seen only once; the top ten take roughly 1.9%. Details on this clone: Its antigen is not identified.

The V gene lost 5 bases and the J gene lost 2 bases, with 3 bases spanning the gap. Germline lookup yields CDR1 SGHTA and CDR2 FQGNSA. The CDR3 consists of 11 residues. J is TRBJ1-1 and V is TRBV7-2; no firm D call. The receptor was derived from an adult who received the AZD1222 COVID-19 vaccine. This specimen was peripheral blood, taken 28 days after the second AZD1222 dose. CDR3 region: CASSKNTEAFF. The DNA of the CDR3 is TGTGCCAGCAGCAAAAACACTGAAGCTTTCTTT.